This T cell receptor beta chain was observed in a study of response to subunit inactivated influenza vaccine. Study outcomes and limitations: Each seasonal influenza vaccination, the authors suggested, recruits few new T cells.

As concerns this clonotype: Its antigen is not known.

The CDR3 sequence is 12 residues long. V lost 4 bases and J 4 bases, leaving 7 bases between the germline ends. MiXCR was run by TCRdb on the RT-PCR reads, yielding one entry per CDR3 protein. The sample yields fewer than 550,000 distinct CDR3 sequences, roughly 25% seen once. The chain joins TRBV12-3 or TRBV12-4 to TRBJ1-2, with D unresolved. The input for sequencing was CD4+ T cells sorted from PBMCs, taken less than 6 days after vaccination. The clonotype originates from a man aged 50 or older who received an inactivated influenza vaccine. CDR3 residues: CASSSTLYGYTF. The CDR3 DNA reads as TGTGCCAGCAGTTCTACCCTCTATGGCTACACCTTC.